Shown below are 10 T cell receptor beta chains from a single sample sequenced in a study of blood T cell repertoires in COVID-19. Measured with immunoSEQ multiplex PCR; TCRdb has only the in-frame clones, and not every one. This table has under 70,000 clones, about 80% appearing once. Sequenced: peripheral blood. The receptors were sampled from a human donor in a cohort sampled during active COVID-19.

CDR3 protein: CASSSLLRRGVRETQYF. The CDR3 DNA reads as TGTGCCAGCAGCTCCCTCCTCCGTCGGGGAGTACGGGAGACCCAGTACTTC. This sequence joins TRBV7-9 and TRBJ2-5; perhaps TRBD2 as D (5 bases). CDR3 length equals 17 residues. Trimming pared 4 bases from V and 5 bases from J, leaving 23 bases between. CDR1 and CDR2 from the germline V gene are SEHNR and FQNEAQ (reference sequence). The whole variable domain, remainder taken from reference TRBV7-9 and TRBJ2-5, is DTGVSQNPRHKITKRGQNVTFRCDPISEHNRLYWYRQTLGQGPEFLTYFQNEAQLEKSRLLSDRFSAERPKGSFSTLEIQRTEQGDSAMYLCASSSLLRRGVRETQYFGPGTRLLVL.

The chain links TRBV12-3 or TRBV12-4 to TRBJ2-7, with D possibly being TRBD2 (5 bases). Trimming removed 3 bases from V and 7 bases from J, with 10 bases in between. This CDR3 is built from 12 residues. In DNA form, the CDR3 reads TGTGCCAGCAGTTTGAAAGGAGGTGAGCAGTACTTC. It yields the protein CASSLKGGEQYF.

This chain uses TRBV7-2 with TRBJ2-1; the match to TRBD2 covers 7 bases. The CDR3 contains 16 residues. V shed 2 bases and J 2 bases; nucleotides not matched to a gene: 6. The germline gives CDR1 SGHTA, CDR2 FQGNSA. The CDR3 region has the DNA TGTGCCAGCAGCTTACTCGGTGGGGGGGCCTACAATGAGCAGTTCTTC. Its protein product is CASSLLGGGAYNEQFF.

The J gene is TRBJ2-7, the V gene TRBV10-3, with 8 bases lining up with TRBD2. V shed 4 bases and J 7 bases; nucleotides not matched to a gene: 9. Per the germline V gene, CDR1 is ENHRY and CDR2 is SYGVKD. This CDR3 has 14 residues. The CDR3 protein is CAISGLAGSQEQYF. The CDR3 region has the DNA TGTGCCATCAGTGGATTAGCGGGATCTCAGGAGCAGTACTTC.

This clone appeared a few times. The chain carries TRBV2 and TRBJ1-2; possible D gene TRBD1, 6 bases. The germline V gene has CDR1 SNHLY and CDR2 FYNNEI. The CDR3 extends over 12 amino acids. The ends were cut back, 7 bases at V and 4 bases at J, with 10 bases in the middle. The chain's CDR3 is CASKAGAYGYTF. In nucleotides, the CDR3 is TGTGCCAGCAAGGCGGGGGCCTATGGCTACACCTTC.

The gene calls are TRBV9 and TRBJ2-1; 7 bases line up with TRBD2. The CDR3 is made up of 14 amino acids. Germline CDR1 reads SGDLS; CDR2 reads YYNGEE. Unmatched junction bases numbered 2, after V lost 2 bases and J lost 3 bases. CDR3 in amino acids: CASSVGGSYNEQFF. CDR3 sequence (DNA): TGTGCCAGCAGCGTCGGCGGGAGCTACAATGAGCAGTTCTTC.

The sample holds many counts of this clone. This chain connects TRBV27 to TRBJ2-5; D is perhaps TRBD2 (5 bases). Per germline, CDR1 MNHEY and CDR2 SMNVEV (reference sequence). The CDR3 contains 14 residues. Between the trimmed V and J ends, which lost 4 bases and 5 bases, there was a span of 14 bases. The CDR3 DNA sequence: TGTGCCAGCAGTTGGCTAGCAGGAACGGAGACCCAGTACTTC. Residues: CASSWLAGTETQYF.

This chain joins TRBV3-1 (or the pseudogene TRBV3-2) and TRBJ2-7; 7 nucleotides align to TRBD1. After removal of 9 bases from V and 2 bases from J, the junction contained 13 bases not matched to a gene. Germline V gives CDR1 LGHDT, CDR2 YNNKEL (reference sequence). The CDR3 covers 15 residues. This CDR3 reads CASVRDRDSTYEQYF. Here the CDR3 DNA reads TGTGCCAGTGTTAGGGACCGGGACAGCACCTACGAGCAGTACTTC.

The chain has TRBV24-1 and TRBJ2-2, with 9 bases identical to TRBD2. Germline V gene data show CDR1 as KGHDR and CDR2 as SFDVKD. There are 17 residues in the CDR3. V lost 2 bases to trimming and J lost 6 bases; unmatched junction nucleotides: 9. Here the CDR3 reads CATSDSPGLANPGELFF. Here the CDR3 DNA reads TGTGCCACCAGTGATTCTCCGGGACTAGCTAACCCCGGGGAGCTGTTTTTT.

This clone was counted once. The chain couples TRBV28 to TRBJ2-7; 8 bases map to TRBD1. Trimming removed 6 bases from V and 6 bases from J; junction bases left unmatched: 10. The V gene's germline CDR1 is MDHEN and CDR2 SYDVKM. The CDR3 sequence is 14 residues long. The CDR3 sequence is CASSPADRVSEQYF. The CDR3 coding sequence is TGTGCCAGCAGCCCAGCGGACAGGGTATCCGAGCAGTACTTC.